The entry that follows covers one T cell receptor beta chain sequence. The target antigen is unknown. RNA was isolated and reverse transcribed to cDNA, the sequencing template. The method was immunoSEQ multiplex PCR; TCRdb's version includes in-frame clones alone and lacks a portion of them. Here the sample spans 110,000 to 150,000 clones, about three fifths being singletons. These data belong to a study of CD8+ T cells in alopecia areata. Study-wide results and limits: In lesional scalp, particularly from alopecia totalis/universalis, clonality was higher than in normal scalp. Whereas mice showed it more clearly, TCR sharing across patients was murkier, possibly because of HLA.

Germline CDR1 is MNHEY and CDR2 is SVGAGI. The CDR3 runs 15 residues. After removal of 6 bases from V and 10 bases from J, the junction contained 9 bases not matched to a gene. Sequenced here: CD4+ T cells sorted from blood, sampled at week 0. This receptor was obtained from a human donor with alopecia areata. This chain connects TRBV6-5 to TRBJ2-1; 13 nucleotides agree with TRBD2. The DNA for the CDR3 is TGTGCCAGCAGCCGAGGACTAGCGGGGGTGGGGGAGCAGTTCTTC. Its protein product is CASSRGLAGVGEQFF.